These 30 T cell receptor beta chains were all obtained from the same sample, sequenced in a study of OX40 agonist ivuxolimab in advanced cancers. The data were produced by immunoSEQ multiplex PCR, yet TCRdb's version contains in-frame clones alone and is incomplete. The table records about 73,000 clones, about 85% of them present only once. The starting material was CD4+ or CD8+ T cells sorted from blood, obtained in a trial of the OX40 agonist ivuxolimab. These receptors originate from an adult with an advanced solid tumor such as melanoma, head and neck, liver or kidney cancer.

V is TRBV11-1 and J is TRBJ2-4; 9 bases are a match to TRBD1. CDR3 length: 16 amino acids. Trimming cost V 1 base and J 4 bases; bases outside gene matches: 5. The V gene's germline CDR1 is SGHAT and CDR2 FQDESV (reference sequence). CDR3 loop: CASSLVGGTGKNIQYF. The DNA for the CDR3 is TGTGCCAGCAGCTTAGTAGGGGGGACAGGGAAAAACATTCAGTACTTC. Combining the CDR3 with reference TRBV11-1 and TRBJ2-4 gives the whole variable domain EAEVAQSPRYKITEKSQAVAFWCDPISGHATLYWYRQILGQGPELLVQFQDESVVDDSQLPKDRFSAERLKGVDSTLKIQPAELGDSAMYLCASSLVGGTGKNIQYFGAGTRLSVL.

V gene TRBV27 combines with J gene TRBJ2-7; D may be TRBD1 (6 bases). This CDR3 has 17 amino acids. Trimming removed 3 bases at V and 3 bases at J, with 21 bases between. From germline, CDR1 is MNHEY and CDR2 SMNVEV (reference sequence). The CDR3 DNA reads TGTGCCAGCAGTTTTTCCTCCTCCGGGACACCCGTCTACGAGCAGTACTTC. This sequence encodes CASSFSSSGTPVYEQYF.

The DNA of the CDR3 is TGCGCCAGCAGCTTGGGGTACATGAACACTGAAGCTTTCTTT. As protein: CASSLGYMNTEAFF. The rearrangement joins TRBV5-1 to TRBJ1-1; D is unresolved. This CDR3 has 14 amino acids. Germline V gene lookup returns CDR1 SGHRS and CDR2 YFSETQ. V shed 0 bases and J shed 0 bases, with 6 bases lying between them.

The V call is TRBV5-1, the J call TRBJ1-2; unclear D gene. The CDR3 loop spans 13 amino acids. V was cut by 7 bases and J by 2 bases, with 12 bases left in between. The germline V gene encodes CDR1 SGHRS and CDR2 YFSETQ. CDR3 in DNA: TGCGCCAGCCGAGTGTCGGGGAACTATGGCTACACCTTC. The encoded protein is CASRVSGNYGYTF.

The chain carries TRBV18 and TRBJ1-6; 9 bases match TRBD1. J lost 4 bases, V lost 5 bases, and 9 bases had no gene match. Per germline, CDR1 KGHSH and CDR2 LQKENI. This CDR3 region has 17 residues. CDR3 coding DNA: TGTGCCAGCTCATACTCCCGGGACAGGGTGTATAATTCACCCCTCCACTTT. Its translation is CASSYSRDRVYNSPLHF. The full variable domain, with the rest looked up from reference TRBV18 and TRBJ1-6, is NAGVMQNPRHLVRRRGQEARLRCSPMKGHSHVYWYRQLPEEGLKFMVYLQKENIIDESGMPKERFSAEFPKEGPSILRIQQVVRGDSAAYFCASSYSRDRVYNSPLHFGNGTRLTVT.

The rearrangement uses TRBV10-3 and TRBJ2-3; 13 nucleotides match TRBD2. The CDR3 runs 18 residues. Germline CDR1 reads ENHRY; CDR2 reads SYGVKD. J was trimmed by 0 bases and V by 4 bases; bases with no gene match: 7. In nucleotides, the CDR3 is TGTGCCATCAGTGGAAGGACTAGCGGGGGCCCTAGCACAGATACGCAGTATTTT. It codes for CAISGRTSGGPSTDTQYF.

V is TRBV2 and J is TRBJ1-2; D may be TRBD1 (5 bases). V was cut by 3 bases and J by 7 bases, with 21 bases left in between. Germline-derived CDR1 and CDR2 are SNHLY and FYNNEI. The CDR3 contains 16 residues. The CDR3 bases are TGTGCCAGCAGTGACCGTCTGGTGGGGGACTCTCGTGGCTACACCTTC. It yields the protein CASSDRLVGDSRGYTF.

This clone has only one observation. The chain carries TRBV30 and TRBJ2-6; D unresolved. The CDR3 length is 11 residues. V dropped 2 bases and J dropped 16 bases, with 12 bases sitting between them. Looked up from germline, CDR1 is GTSNPN and CDR2 is SVGIG (reference sequence). The DNA of the CDR3 is TGTGCCTGGAGTATTTCAGGCTCTCTGACTTTC. Its translation: CAWSISGSLTF.

The rearrangement joins TRBV7-2 to TRBJ2-7; D is undetermined. Per germline, CDR1 SGHTA and CDR2 FQGNSA. Trimming removed 1 base from V and 7 bases from J, with 8 bases in between. The CDR3 runs to 12 residues. The CDR3 coding sequence is TGTGCCAGCAGCTTAGGGCGAAGGGAGCAGTACTTC. Protein product: CASSLGRREQYF.

The chain recombines TRBV19 with TRBJ2-5; the D call may be TRBD1 or TRBD2 (5 bases each). With 1 base removed from V and 5 bases from J, the gap between germline ends came to 20 bases. The CDR3 contains 17 residues. In germline, CDR1 is LNHDA, CDR2 SQIVND (reference sequence). The CDR3 DNA sequence: TGTGCCAGTAGTATAGGAGGGGCAGGGCCCGCCCGGGAGACCCAGTACTTC. Protein: CASSIGGAGPARETQYF. The entire variable domain, with the rest obtained from reference TRBV19 and TRBJ2-5, is as follows: DGGITQSPKYLFRKEGQNVTLSCEQNLNHDAMYWYRQDPGQGLRLIYYSQIVNDFQKGDIAEGYSVSREKKESFPLTVTSAQKNPTAFYLCASSIGGAGPARETQYFGPGTRLLVL.

The genes are TRBV6-1 and TRBJ2-7; TRBD2 matches at 9 bases. J was trimmed by 4 bases and V by 7 bases; bases with no gene match: 5. Germline CDR1 MNHNS, CDR2 SASEGT. The length of the CDR3 is 13 residues. This CDR3 is CASKNSGGYEQYF. The CDR3 DNA reads as TGTGCCAGCAAAAATAGCGGGGGATACGAGCAGTACTTC.

This chain connects TRBV7-9 to TRBJ1-1, with D unclear. V was clipped by 5 bases and J by 5 bases, with 15 bases between them. Germline CDR1 is SEHNR and CDR2 is FQNEAQ (reference sequence). This CDR3 region has 14 residues. The CDR3 sequence: CASSRKQKGTEAFF. CDR3 bases: TGTGCCAGCAGCCGAAAGCAGAAAGGGACTGAAGCTTTCTTT.

This chain uses TRBV6-1 with TRBJ2-3; TRBD1 or TRBD2 may be the D gene (5 bases each). V was cut by 7 bases and J by 5 bases, with 19 bases left in between. This CDR3 comprises 15 residues. The germline gives CDR1 MNHNS, CDR2 SASEGT. The CDR3 DNA follows: TGTGCCAGCACTGGGACCGCCGTACAGAGAGATACGCAGTATTTT. Encoded protein: CASTGTAVQRDTQYF.

This sequence joins TRBV19 and TRBJ2-2, with 11 bases lining up with TRBD1. V lost 6 bases and J lost 2; bases outside the gene matches: 14. Germline CDR1 reads LNHDA; CDR2 reads SQIVND (reference sequence). The CDR3 spans 19 residues. The CDR3 here is CASRKLGGQGDLNTGELFF. CDR3 in DNA: TGTGCCAGTAGAAAATTAGGGGGACAGGGGGACCTTAACACCGGGGAGCTGTTTTTT.

This chain connects TRBV2 to TRBJ1-1; D ambiguous. Trimming took off 0 bases at V and 5 bases at J, with 10 bases between the two ends. Germline values: CDR1 SNHLY, CDR2 FYNNEI. The CDR3 is 14 amino acids. This CDR3 is CASSEASRGTEAFF. CDR3 nucleotide sequence: TGTGCCAGCAGTGAAGCGTCAAGAGGGACTGAAGCTTTCTTT.

The chain carries TRBV27 and TRBJ1-5; D is uncertain. The ends were cut back, 3 bases at V and 7 bases at J, with 7 bases in the middle. CDR3 size: 12 residues. Germline V CDR1 and CDR2: MNHEY, SMNVEV (reference sequence). The CDR3: CASSLAGQPQHF. The CDR3 DNA is TGTGCCAGCAGTTTGGCGGGGCAGCCCCAGCATTTT.

The chain combines TRBV7-2 with TRBJ1-6, with 9 bases that match TRBD1. The V gene's germline CDR1 is SGHTA and CDR2 FQGNSA. V lost 5 bases to trimming and J lost 9 bases; unmatched junction nucleotides: 5. The CDR3 extends over 14 amino acids. CDR3 protein: CASSTRDRVSPLHF. CDR3 nucleotide sequence: TGTGCCAGCAGCACGAGGGACAGGGTTTCACCCCTCCACTTT.

This clone has only a few counts. The J gene is TRBJ1-1, the V gene TRBV5-1, with D tentatively TRBD1 (6 bases). Germline V gene data show CDR1 as SGHRS and CDR2 as YFSETQ. CDR3 length: 15 amino acids. V lost 7 bases and J lost 1, with 17 bases in between. In DNA, the CDR3 is TGCGCCAGCCGAAAGACAGGAGCCTCGAACACTGAAGCTTTCTTT. Its translation: CASRKTGASNTEAFF.

V and J are TRBV25-1 and TRBJ2-2; D gene ambiguous. The V end was cut by 3 bases, the J end by 0 bases, with 8 bases between. Germline loops: CDR1 MGHDK, CDR2 SYGVNS. The CDR3 length is 15 residues. The CDR3 nucleotides are TGTGCCAGCAGTGAGGTACAGACGAACACCGGGGAGCTGTTTTTT. Its translation: CASSEVQTNTGELFF.

The chain couples TRBV4-1 to TRBJ2-7; 13 bases line up with TRBD2. The germline CDR1 and CDR2 sequences are MGHRA and YSYEKL. This CDR3 comprises 20 residues. The V segment lost 2 bases and the J segment 1 base; nucleotides outside the gene matches: 14. CDR3 sequence: CASSQIYRLAGGLLSYEQYF. CDR3 in DNA: TGCGCCAGCAGCCAAATCTATAGACTAGCGGGGGGCTTGCTTTCCTACGAGCAGTACTTC.

This sequence joins TRBV5-1 and TRBJ1-4; weak D call: TRBD1 (5 bases). Trimming left V 0 bases short and J 4 bases short, with 10 bases between. CDR1 and CDR2 (germline): SGHRS, YFSETQ. This CDR3 is built from 15 residues. Here the CDR3 DNA reads TGCGCCAGCAGCTTGGGCGCGGGGGTTAATGAAAAACTGTTTTTT. Amino acid sequence: CASSLGAGVNEKLFF. Drawing the rest from reference TRBV5-1 and TRBJ1-4, the complete variable domain is KAGVTQTPRYLIKTRGQQVTLSCSPISGHRSVSWYQQTPGQGLQFLFEYFSETQRNKGNFPGRFSGRQFSNSRSEMNVSTLELGDSALYLCASSLGAGVNEKLFFGSGTQLSVL.

The rearrangement uses TRBV30 and TRBJ2-7; 10 nucleotides match TRBD2. The junction had 5 bases not matched to a gene; V was cut back by 1 base and J by 2 bases. Germline lookup yields CDR1 GTSNPN and CDR2 SVGIG (reference sequence). The CDR3 length is 15 residues. CDR3 nucleotides: TGTGCCTGGAGTGGGGTAACTAGCGGGACCTACGAGCAGTACTTC. Protein: CAWSGVTSGTYEQYF.

The rearrangement links TRBV18 to TRBJ2-3, with 9 bases identical to TRBD2. Germline CDR1 KGHSH, CDR2 LQKENI. V was clipped by 5 bases and J by 1 base; unmatched bases: 4. The length of the CDR3 is 15 residues. DNA of the CDR3: TGTGCCAGCTCAGTCAGCGGGGGGCGCACAGATACGCAGTATTTT. It codes for CASSVSGGRTDTQYF.

This clone is a singleton in its sample. V usage is TRBV5-5 and J usage is TRBJ1-5; TRBD1 aligns across 8 bases. V dropped 5 bases and J dropped 6; count of bases not matched to a gene: 10. CDR1 is SGHKS, CDR2 YYEKEE, per germline (reference sequence). The CDR3 contains 15 residues. The CDR3 DNA sequence: TGTGCCAGCAGTTTTGGACAGGGAGCGAGTCAGCCCCAGCATTTT. Protein: CASSFGQGASQPQHF.

This chain joins TRBV7-2 and TRBJ2-3, with a weak D call TRBD1 (5 bases). V was pared by 4 bases and J by 4 bases, with 15 bases between. Germline CDR1 and CDR2: SGHTA and FQGNSA. The CDR3 loop spans 15 amino acids. The DNA of the CDR3 is TGTGCCAGCAGCTCACAAGGGGCGCTGGCAGATACGCAGTATTTT. Protein: CASSSQGALADTQYF.

This chain joins TRBV29-1 and TRBJ1-2; D gene ambiguous. V lost 4 bases and J lost 11, with 20 bases in between. Germline lookup yields CDR1 SQVTM and CDR2 ANQGSEA. There are 13 residues in the CDR3. CDR3 bases: TGCAGCGTTGCCGCAGGTTCTTTTGGGAGTTACACCTTC. This codes for CSVAAGSFGSYTF.

This clone was detected a few times. Other DNA sequences in the sample encode the same CDR3. The chain recombines TRBV12-5 with TRBJ1-1; D is undetermined. V was trimmed by 1 base and J by 1 base, leaving 7 bases between them. The CDR3 runs 14 residues. Germline values: CDR1 LGHNT, CDR2 FRNRAP. CDR3 DNA: TGTGCTAGTGGTTTGGGACAAAAGAACACTGAAGCTTTCTTT. Translation gives CASGLGQKNTEAFF.

The gene calls are TRBV18 and TRBJ1-3; the D is unclear. The V gene lost 3 bases and the J gene lost 3 bases, with 9 bases spanning the gap. Germline loops: CDR1 KGHSH, CDR2 LQKENI. The CDR3 sequence is 14 residues long. The CDR3 DNA follows: TGTGCCAGCTCACCTTCAGTGGTTGGAAACACCATATATTTT. Protein: CASSPSVVGNTIYF. Supplemented by reference TRBV18 and TRBJ1-3, the full variable domain reads NAGVMQNPRHLVRRRGQEARLRCSPMKGHSHVYWYRQLPEEGLKFMVYLQKENIIDESGMPKERFSAEFPKEGPSILRIQQVVRGDSAAYFCASSPSVVGNTIYFGEGSWLTVV.

This chain uses TRBV9 with TRBJ2-3, with 8 positions matching TRBD2. This CDR3 contains 14 residues. V gave up 7 bases and J gave up 1 base; unmatched junction bases: 5. Per germline, CDR1 SGDLS and CDR2 YYNGEE. The CDR3, as DNA: TGTGCCAGCGCGCGGGGGGATGGCACAGATACGCAGTATTTT. Its translation: CASARGDGTDTQYF.

V usage is TRBV5-1 and J usage is TRBJ1-3, with unresolved D. Germline CDR1 SGHRS, CDR2 YFSETQ. The CDR3 contains 14 residues. Trimming stripped 2 bases from V and 0 bases from J, with 6 bases between. The CDR3 bases are TGCGCCAGCAGCTTAAGGGACTCTGGAAACACCATATATTTT. This gives the protein CASSLRDSGNTIYF.